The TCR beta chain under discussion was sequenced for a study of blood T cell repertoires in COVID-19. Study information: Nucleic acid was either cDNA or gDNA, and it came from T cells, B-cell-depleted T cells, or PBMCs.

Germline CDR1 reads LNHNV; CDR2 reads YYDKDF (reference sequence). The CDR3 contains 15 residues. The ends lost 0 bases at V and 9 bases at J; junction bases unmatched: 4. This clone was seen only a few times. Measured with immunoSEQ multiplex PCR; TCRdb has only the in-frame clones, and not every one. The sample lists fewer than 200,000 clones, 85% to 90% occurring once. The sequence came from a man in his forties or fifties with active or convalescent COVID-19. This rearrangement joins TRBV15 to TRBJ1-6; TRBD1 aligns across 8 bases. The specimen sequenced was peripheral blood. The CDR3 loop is CATSRDTGGGSPLHF. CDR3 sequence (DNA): TGTGCCACCAGCAGAGATACAGGGGGAGGTTCACCCCTCCACTTT.